This T cell receptor (beta chain) is drawn from a study of shared clonotypes between healthy human individuals. TCRdb's table, derived via immunoSEQ multiplex PCR, lists solely in-frame clones and lacks some. Of 1.6 million or so clones in the sample, 95% to 97% were seen once. J was trimmed by 3 bases and V by 1 base; bases with no gene match: 9. The germline V gene has CDR1 LGHNA and CDR2 YNFKEQ. The CDR3 consists of 16 residues. Material: naive CD4+ T cells sorted from blood. Stated subset: CD45RA+ positively selected. The chain is built from TRBV4-2 and TRBJ2-7; 7 positions match TRBD2. This clonotype originated in a man aged 25 to 40 in good health. The CDR3 DNA is TGTGCCAGCAGCCAAGGGGAGGGAGGCGGAATCTACGAGCAGTACTTC. The encoded protein is CASSQGEGGGIYEQYF.